Listed here are 6 T cell receptor beta chains from one sample, sequenced in a study of early T cells in non-severe SARS-CoV-2 infection. TCRdb reprocessed the 5' RACE reads via MiXCR and lists one record per CDR3 protein. The table shows about 79,000 distinct CDR3 sequences, with approximately 13% occurring only once. The sample was whole blood. These receptors originate from an adult who was a healthcare worker with PCR-confirmed SARS-CoV-2 infection or an uninfected control (not recorded which).

The chain recombines TRBV11-1 with TRBJ2-3; 7 nucleotides line up with TRBD2. The V gene end was trimmed by 3 bases and the J gene end by 2 bases; junction bases not matched to a gene: 5. The CDR3 totals 15 residues. Germline CDR1 is SGHAT and CDR2 is FQDESV (reference sequence). Here the CDR3 DNA reads TGTGCCAGCAGCTTGGAGAGCGGGATCACAGATACGCAGTATTTT. Amino acids: CASSLESGITDTQYF.

The chain uses TRBV21-1 and TRBJ1-2. TRBV21-1 has pseudogene status. This CDR3 is 17 amino acids long. This CDR3 is CASSKVVRAGRDYGYTF. The CDR3 DNA reads as TGTGCCAGCAGCAAAGTTGTCAGGGCCGGGAGGGACTATGGCTACACCTTC.

This clonotype was detected ten times or more. J is TRBJ2-3 and V is TRBV12-3 or TRBV12-4; 8 nucleotides align to TRBD1. Trimming cost V 1 base and J 3 bases; bases outside gene matches: 3. This CDR3 region has 15 residues. The CDR3: CASSLDRGITDTQYF. Written as DNA, the CDR3 is TGTGCCAGCAGTTTAGACAGGGGGATAACAGATACGCAGTATTTT.

This clonotype was found many times. The chain has TRBV3-1 and TRBJ2-1, with 9 bases identical to TRBD1. V was pared by 2 bases and J by 8 bases, with 7 bases of the junction left unmatched. The CDR3 is 15 amino acids. Germline loops: CDR1 LGHDT, CDR2 YNNKEL (reference sequence). The CDR3 bases are TGTGCCAGCAGCCAACTCCGGGACAGGGTGGATGAGCAGTTCTTC. It encodes CASSQLRDRVDEQFF.

The CDR3 region is CASSSGRAAKNIQYF. CDR3 sequence (DNA): TGTGCCAGCAGTAGCGGGAGAGCGGCCAAAAACATTCAGTACTTC. The rearrangement joins TRBV12-3 or TRBV12-4 to TRBJ2-4, with 8 positions matching TRBD2. The trim removed 5 bases at V and 1 base at J, leaving 4 bases unmatched. This CDR3 comprises 15 residues.

This clonotype was seen a few times. J is TRBJ2-3 and V is TRBV6-5; TRBD2 aligns across 8 bases. The CDR3 covers 15 residues. Looked up from germline, CDR1 is MNHEY and CDR2 is SVGAGI. The junction had 5 bases not matched to a gene; V was cut back by 5 bases and J by 1 base. CDR3 in DNA: TGTGCCAGCAGTCCGGAGACTAGCGGCACAGATACGCAGTATTTT. Translating it yields CASSPETSGTDTQYF.